This T cell receptor (beta chain) came from a study of shared clonotypes between healthy human individuals. The CDR3 totals 15 residues. Looked up from germline, CDR1 is SGHRS and CDR2 is YFSETQ. V dropped 2 bases and J dropped 1; count of bases not matched to a gene: 5. A note on this clone: Its antigen is not identified.

Study outcomes and limitations: Donor clonotype sharing was expected to depend on sequencing depth.

The assay was immunoSEQ multiplex PCR, and TCRdb's table has in-frame clones only and misses some. Among some 2,000,000 clones listed, less than 95% were seen once. Naive CD8 cells lacked CD45RO and underwent positive selection for CCR7, leaving out terminally differentiated effector memory CD45RA+ cells. Caucasian adults living in Nashville, Tennessee, provided all samples. Sequencing input: naive CD8+ T cells sorted from blood. This sequence was found in a man aged 18 to 35 in good health. This chain uses TRBV5-1 with TRBJ1-2, with TRBD1 matching 7 bases. CDR3 in amino acids: CASSFYRGVNYGYTF. Written as DNA, the CDR3 is TGCGCCAGCAGCTTTTACAGGGGAGTTAACTATGGCTACACCTTC.